One and the same sample provided the 23 T cell receptor beta chains below, sequenced in a study of blood T cell repertoires in COVID-19. Method: immunoSEQ multiplex PCR; TCRdb's copy keeps in-frame clones and lacks some. This sample has around 300,000 clones, with 88% found just once. Source material: PBMCs or T cells enriched from blood (not recorded which). The receptor set was obtained from a young man who had recovered from COVID-19.

The CDR3 DNA follows: TGTGCCAGCAGAGGGACAGACGTAGGCTACACCTTC. Residues: CASRGTDVGYTF. The chain employs TRBV6-5 and TRBJ1-2; 7 bases match TRBD1. The CDR3 covers 12 residues. V was pared by 6 bases and J by 8 bases, with 6 bases of the junction left unmatched. Germline CDR1 MNHEY, CDR2 SVGAGI.

As concerns this clone: Within the sample, other DNA sequences also encode this same CDR3. This sequence joins TRBV7-9 and TRBJ1-4; 9 nucleotides agree with TRBD1. Germline V gene data show CDR1 as SEHNR and CDR2 as FQNEAQ (reference sequence). Trimming removed 4 bases from V and 7 bases from J; junction bases left unmatched: 4. The CDR3 runs 14 residues. The CDR3 nucleotides read TGTGCCAGCAGCTCCACAGGGGGCCTTGAAAAACTGTTTTTT. It encodes CASSSTGGLEKLFF.

This rearrangement joins TRBV2 to TRBJ1-4; D gene ambiguous. Per germline, CDR1 SNHLY and CDR2 FYNNEI. The CDR3 covers 14 residues. Trimming cost V 4 bases and J 7 bases, with 13 bases left between them. CDR3 region: CASSAAGGGEKLFF. CDR3 nucleotide sequence: TGTGCCAGCAGTGCGGCGGGAGGCGGTGAAAAACTGTTTTTT.

The V call is TRBV4-1, the J call TRBJ1-2; D may be TRBD1 (6 bases). The CDR3 sequence is 15 residues long. Germline V gene sequence: CDR1 MGHRA, CDR2 YSYEKL. Trimming removed 4 bases from V and 0 bases from J, with 12 bases in between. CDR3 protein: CASSPRTAANYGYTF. CDR3 coding DNA: TGCGCCAGCAGCCCGAGGACAGCAGCTAACTATGGCTACACCTTC.

This chain links TRBV19 with TRBJ2-3; a possible D gene is TRBD1 (7 bases). CDR1 LNHDA and CDR2 SQIVND come from the germline V gene (reference sequence). The CDR3 is made up of 14 amino acids. Trimming stripped 6 bases from V and 2 bases from J, with 12 bases between. The CDR3 nucleotides read TGTGCCAGTAGGGAGGGGGCAAACACAGATACGCAGTATTTT. Translation: CASREGANTDTQYF.

V and J are TRBV30 and TRBJ1-2; D uncertain. The V gene lost 5 bases and the J gene lost 7 bases, with 17 bases spanning the gap. CDR3 length: 13 residues. Germline V lookup: CDR1 GTSNPN, CDR2 SVGIG (reference sequence). CDR3: CAWPPREESGYTF. The CDR3 DNA sequence: TGTGCCTGGCCGCCCCGGGAGGAGAGTGGCTACACCTTC.

The CDR3 DNA reads TGTGCCAGCAGCTTACTGGGACAGGGTAAGGACGAGCAGTACTTC. Amino acids: CASSLLGQGKDEQYF. The chain carries TRBV13 and TRBJ2-7, with 9 bases lining up with TRBD1. This CDR3 has 15 residues. Germline trimming cut 2 bases from V and 5 bases from J; bases unmatched to any gene: 7. The germline CDR1 and CDR2 sequences are PRHDT and FYEKMQ (reference sequence).

This clone was recorded once. The J gene is TRBJ1-2, the V gene TRBV5-4, with TRBD1 matching over 12 bases. With V trimmed by 4 bases and J by 1 base, 5 bases remained unmatched. Germline CDR1 is SGHNT and CDR2 is YYREEE (reference sequence). The CDR3 is 16 residues long. The DNA of the CDR3 is TGTGCCAGCAGCCCCGGGACAGGGGGCCGTAACTATGGCTACACCTTC. This sequence encodes CASSPGTGGRNYGYTF.

The chain couples TRBV28 to TRBJ2-2; possible D gene TRBD1, 5 bases. The CDR3 contains 15 residues. V was clipped by 3 bases and J by 2 bases, with 10 bases between them. CDR1 MDHEN and CDR2 SYDVKM come from the germline V gene. As DNA, the CDR3 is TGTGCCAGCAGTTTTGCTCAGGGAAACACCGGGGAGCTGTTTTTT. It yields the protein CASSFAQGNTGELFF.

The chain joins TRBV28 to TRBJ1-2, with TRBD1 matching over 9 bases. The CDR3 covers 18 residues. Germline CDR1 reads MDHEN; CDR2 reads SYDVKM. With V trimmed by 5 bases and J by 2 bases, 15 bases remained unmatched. The CDR3 bases are TGTGCCAGCAGTGCTTTTTGGGGCCGACAGGGGGGGAACTATGGCTACACCTTC. It translates to CASSAFWGRQGGNYGYTF.

The J gene is TRBJ2-3, the V gene TRBV30, with 7 bases fitting TRBD2. V shed 4 bases and J 0 bases; nucleotides not matched to a gene: 10. This CDR3 spans 16 amino acids. Per the germline V gene, CDR1 is GTSNPN and CDR2 is SVGIG (reference sequence). Here the CDR3 reads CAWNLPGTKSTDTQYF. The DNA for the CDR3 is TGTGCCTGGAACTTACCCGGGACTAAAAGCACAGATACGCAGTATTTT.

This clone was seen just once. This chain joins TRBV5-6 and TRBJ1-5, with 8 positions matching TRBD1. V trimming: 2 bases; J trimming: 6 bases; junction bases outside the gene matches: 7. Germline loops: CDR1 SGHDT, CDR2 YYEEEE. This CDR3 has 15 residues. In DNA, the CDR3 is TGTGCCAGCAGCTTCCAGGACAGGGTGGGTCAGCCCCAGCATTTT. Its protein is CASSFQDRVGQPQHF.

The chain has TRBV28 and TRBJ1-5; unclear D gene. The V end lost 6 bases, the J end lost 2 bases, and 8 bases lay between the germline ends. The CDR3 length is 13 residues. From germline, CDR1 is MDHEN and CDR2 SYDVKM. CDR3 DNA: TGTGCCAGCAGCTTGTCGGGCAATCAGCCCCAGCATTTT. It codes for CASSLSGNQPQHF.

This chain uses TRBV2 with TRBJ2-5; TRBD2 aligns across 11 bases. CDR1 SNHLY and CDR2 FYNNEI come from the germline V gene. Trimming removed 6 bases from V and 3 bases from J; junction bases left unmatched: 3. The CDR3 is made up of 14 amino acids. This CDR3 is CASSTTSGEETQYF. The CDR3 bases are TGTGCCAGCAGCACGACTAGCGGGGAAGAGACCCAGTACTTC.

The table lists this clone with a count of one. The chain combines TRBV5-1 with TRBJ2-1, with TRBD2 identical over 14 bases. This CDR3 contains 16 residues. V trimming: 4 bases; J trimming: 9 bases; junction bases outside the gene matches: 9. Germline CDR1 and CDR2: SGHRS and YFSETQ. CDR3 bases: TGCGCCAGCAGCCTGGGGACTAGCGGGGGCCGGGTTGAGCAGTTCTTC. As protein: CASSLGTSGGRVEQFF.

The chain employs TRBV19 and TRBJ2-7, with 9 positions matching TRBD2. The V gene end was trimmed by 5 bases and the J gene end by 4 bases; junction bases not matched to a gene: 9. The germline gives CDR1 LNHDA, CDR2 SQIVND (reference sequence). The CDR3 has 15 amino acids. CDR3 sequence: CASSSAGGTSYEQYF. For the CDR3, the DNA is TGTGCCAGTAGTTCGGCGGGAGGGACGAGTTACGAGCAGTACTTC. The full variable domain, with the rest looked up from reference TRBV19 and TRBJ2-7, is DGGITQSPKYLFRKEGQNVTLSCEQNLNHDAMYWYRQDPGQGLRLIYYSQIVNDFQKGDIAEGYSVSREKKESFPLTVTSAQKNPTAFYLCASSSAGGTSYEQYFGPGTRLTVT.

The genes are TRBV9 and TRBJ2-7; D is possibly TRBD1 (5 bases). Looked up from germline, CDR1 is SGDLS and CDR2 is YYNGEE. There are 16 residues in the CDR3. With 0 bases removed from V and 6 bases from J, the gap between germline ends came to 19 bases. The CDR3: CASSVGAFGDRVEQYF. The CDR3 nucleotides are TGTGCCAGCAGCGTAGGTGCCTTTGGAGACAGAGTCGAGCAGTACTTC.

In nucleotides, the CDR3 is TGTGCCAGCAGCCAAGATTGGCCGGACCTGGGGGACTCTGGCTACACCTTC. It codes for CASSQDWPDLGDSGYTF. The gene calls are TRBV14 and TRBJ1-2, with D possibly being TRBD1 (5 bases). This CDR3 has 17 residues. In germline, CDR1 is SGHDN, CDR2 FVKESK. The V end lost 0 bases, the J end lost 7 bases, and 21 bases lay between the germline ends.

This clone was recorded only once. The chain joins TRBV19 to TRBJ1-5; D gene ambiguous. Per the germline V gene, CDR1 is LNHDA and CDR2 is SQIVND (reference sequence). The germline V and J ends were trimmed by 4 bases and 5 bases, with 9 bases remaining between them. There are 13 residues in the CDR3. The CDR3 is CASSRLRDQPQHF. For the CDR3, the DNA is TGTGCCAGTAGTAGACTCAGAGATCAGCCCCAGCATTTT. Supplemented by reference TRBV19 and TRBJ1-5, the full variable domain reads DGGITQSPKYLFRKEGQNVTLSCEQNLNHDAMYWYRQDPGQGLRLIYYSQIVNDFQKGDIAEGYSVSREKKESFPLTVTSAQKNPTAFYLCASSRLRDQPQHFGDGTRLSIL.

This rearrangement joins TRBV11-3 to TRBJ1-1; 7 bases are shared with TRBD1. The germline CDR1 and CDR2 sequences are SGHNT and YENEEA. The CDR3 length is 13 residues. The ends lost 5 bases at V and 7 bases at J; junction bases unmatched: 7. The CDR3 sequence is CASSPRTGGEAFF. CDR3 coding DNA: TGTGCCAGCAGCCCCCGGACAGGTGGTGAAGCTTTCTTT.

V is TRBV7-9 and J is TRBJ1-2; the D is unclear. The CDR3 is 14 amino acids. The germline CDR1 and CDR2 sequences are SEHNR and FQNEAQ (reference sequence). Trimming took off 5 bases at V and 13 bases at J, with 23 bases between the two ends. The CDR3 bases are TGTGCCAGCAGCCACGACGACCTGACATCAGTCAGCACCTTC. Protein: CASSHDDLTSVSTF.

The chain couples TRBV28 to TRBJ1-5; 8 bases are shared with TRBD1. The CDR3 consists of 13 residues. The germline V gene encodes CDR1 MDHEN and CDR2 SYDVKM. Here the CDR3 DNA reads TGTGCTTCGCGGGGGACAGGTCATCAGCCCCAGCATTTT. Amino acids: CASRGTGHQPQHF.

The J gene is TRBJ1-5, the V gene TRBV5-1, with D perhaps TRBD1 (6 bases). Germline CDR1 and CDR2: SGHRS and YFSETQ. The CDR3 is 16 residues long. V dropped 0 bases and J dropped 11 bases, with 21 bases sitting between them. The CDR3 coding sequence is TGCGCCAGCAGCTTGGCCCCCCTCGGGGGGCTTGGGTCCCAGCATTTT. Its protein is CASSLAPLGGLGSQHF.